This record covers a single TCR beta chain. One end of the junction varies from germline; a read error may be responsible. The sample is drawn from a study of blood T cells in healthy people across ages. A second PCR, run for roughly 7 to 12 cycles, used a sample-barcoded 5' primer plus a J-beta primer mix. CDR3-containing paired-end reads numbering at least 2.5 million came from each sample. TCRdb reprocessed the 5' RACE reads with MiXCR, giving one entry per CDR3 protein. The sample has around 1,500,000 distinct CDR3 sequences, 35% to 45% seen once. CDR1 is MNHEY and CDR2 is SVGAGI in the germline V gene. The CDR3 spans 16 residues.

This receptor was identified in a woman aged 18-29 years in good health. Sequencing was carried out using blood. The rearrangement uses TRBV6-5 and TRBJ2-1, with 8 bases lining up with TRBD1. The chain's CDR3 is CASSYSTGGRYNGQFF. In DNA form, the CDR3 reads TGTGCCAGCAGTTACTCAACAGGGGGAAGGTACAATGGGCAGTTCTTC.